The rows below give T cell receptor beta chains drawn from one sample of a study of shared clonotypes between healthy human individuals. TCRdb's copy holds only in-frame clones and misses some; the assay was immunoSEQ multiplex PCR. The sample shows approximately 1,500,000 clones, 95% to 99% of them seen only once. Specimen: naive CD4+ T cells sorted from blood. The receptors were gathered from a young man in good health. The CDR3 runs from the conserved cysteine through the conserved F or W. The order of the fields is clone size, V gene, D gene, J gene, CDR3 DNA, CDR3 protein. The D gene is left open where the match is weak. Only some rows state a clone size, as once, few, many or a class for expanded clones.

clone_size: -; v_call: TRBV7-6; d_call: TRBD2; j_call: TRBJ2-5; cdr3_nt: TGTGCCAGCAGCTTAATGGGAGGGTATGGAGAGACCCAGTACTTC; cdr3_aa: CASSLMGGYGETQYF
clone_size: -; v_call: TRBV28; d_call: -; j_call: TRBJ2-7; cdr3_nt: TGTGCCAGCAGTTTATTTGAGAGAAGGCGAGGACGTAGCGCATTTGAATACGAGCAGTACTTC; cdr3_aa: CASSLFERRRGRSAFEYEQYF
clone_size: -; v_call: TRBV19; d_call: TRBD1; j_call: TRBJ1-5; cdr3_nt: TGTGCCAGTAGTCTGAACAGGGGCTACACTCAGCCCCAGCATTTT; cdr3_aa: CASSLNRGYTQPQHF
clone_size: -; v_call: TRBV30; d_call: TRBD2; j_call: TRBJ2-5; cdr3_nt: TGTGCCTGGAGAGAACGGACTAGTGGTCAAGAGACCCAGTACTTC; cdr3_aa: CAWRERTSGQETQYF
clone_size: -; v_call: TRBV28; d_call: TRBD1; j_call: TRBJ1-2; cdr3_nt: TGTGCCAGCAGTACCGGACAGGGTCGTGGCTACACCTTC; cdr3_aa: CASSTGQGRGYTF
clone_size: -; v_call: TRBV7-2; d_call: -; j_call: TRBJ2-7; cdr3_nt: TGTGCCAGCAGCTTAGCCAGGGAGGACGAGCAGTACTTC; cdr3_aa: CASSLAREDEQYF
clone_size: -; v_call: TRBV2; d_call: -; j_call: TRBJ2-7; cdr3_nt: TGTGCCAGCACGCTTAACGGGCCGAGCTCCTACGAGCAGTACTTC; cdr3_aa: CASTLNGPSSYEQYF
clone_size: -; v_call: TRBV7-2; d_call: TRBD2; j_call: TRBJ2-5; cdr3_nt: TGTGCCAGCAGCTTAAACCGCGGGAGGACGGAGACCCAGTACTTC; cdr3_aa: CASSLNRGRTETQYF
clone_size: -; v_call: TRBV5-1; d_call: TRBD2; j_call: TRBJ2-3; cdr3_nt: TGCGCCAGCAGCGCCGGCGGGGGGGCTGGCACAGATACGCAGTATTTT; cdr3_aa: CASSAGGGAGTDTQYF
clone_size: -; v_call: TRBV5-6; d_call: TRBD2; j_call: TRBJ2-3; cdr3_nt: TGTGCCAGCAGCTTCGGACTAGCGGGAGGGGGAAGCACAGATACGCAGTATTTT; cdr3_aa: CASSFGLAGGGSTDTQYF
clone_size: -; v_call: TRBV19; d_call: TRBD1; j_call: TRBJ1-2; cdr3_nt: TGTGCCAGTGTGGACAGGGGGACTTTTAACTATGGCTACACCTTC; cdr3_aa: CASVDRGTFNYGYTF
clone_size: once; v_call: TRBV7-9; d_call: -; j_call: TRBJ2-4; cdr3_nt: TGTGCCAGCAGCTTTTACGTAGGGGGGGCTGACTGGGCCAAAAACATTCAGTACTTC; cdr3_aa: CASSFYVGGADWAKNIQYF
clone_size: -; v_call: TRBV5-4; d_call: -; j_call: TRBJ2-7; cdr3_nt: TGTGCCAGCAGCTTGGGACCGGCGAGCCTTAGCTACGAGCAGTACTTC; cdr3_aa: CASSLGPASLSYEQYF
clone_size: -; v_call: TRBV29-1; d_call: -; j_call: TRBJ2-2; cdr3_nt: TGCAGCGCCAGGACAGCCGAGATCACCGGGGAGCTGTTTTTT; cdr3_aa: CSARTAEITGELFF
clone_size: -; v_call: TRBV14; d_call: TRBD2; j_call: TRBJ2-1; cdr3_nt: TGTGCCAGCAGCCAAGTTCGACTAGCGAAGCAGTTCTTC; cdr3_aa: CASSQVRLAKQFF
clone_size: -; v_call: TRBV5-6; d_call: -; j_call: TRBJ2-5; cdr3_nt: TGTGCCAGCAGCTCCTCGGAGATCCAAGAGACCCAGTACTTC; cdr3_aa: CASSSSEIQETQYF
clone_size: -; v_call: TRBV28; d_call: -; j_call: TRBJ2-3; cdr3_nt: TGTGCCAGCAGTCCGCCGGGGGCGGCAGATACGCAGTATTTT; cdr3_aa: CASSPPGAADTQYF
clone_size: once; v_call: TRBV27; d_call: -; j_call: TRBJ2-7; cdr3_nt: TGTGCCAGCAGCAAGTTAGGTCGGGGCCCAGGGTACGAGCAGTACTTC; cdr3_aa: CASSKLGRGPGYEQYF
clone_size: -; v_call: TRBV19; d_call: -; j_call: TRBJ2-5; cdr3_nt: TGTGCCAGTAGTTCGGGTTTCCAAGAGACCCAGTACTTC; cdr3_aa: CASSSGFQETQYF
clone_size: -; v_call: TRBV5-1; d_call: -; j_call: TRBJ2-5; cdr3_nt: TGCGCCAGCAGCCAATTACCCACGTCCGAGACGGAGACCCAGTACTTC; cdr3_aa: CASSQLPTSETETQYF
clone_size: -; v_call: TRBV15; d_call: -; j_call: TRBJ2-3; cdr3_nt: TGTGCCACCAGCAGACGCAGGCAACCCACAGATACGCAGTATTTT; cdr3_aa: CATSRRRQPTDTQYF
clone_size: -; v_call: TRBV4-3; d_call: TRBD2; j_call: TRBJ2-1; cdr3_nt: TGCGCCAGCAGCCAAGTCCCTAGCGGCATTATAGATAATGAGCAGTTCTTC; cdr3_aa: CASSQVPSGIIDNEQFF
clone_size: once; v_call: TRBV10-2; d_call: -; j_call: TRBJ2-2; cdr3_nt: TGCGCCAGCAGTGAGGACCCGGGACCTCCGGTCACCGGGGAGCTGTTTTTT; cdr3_aa: CASSEDPGPPVTGELFF
clone_size: once; v_call: TRBV7-9; d_call: -; j_call: TRBJ2-1; cdr3_nt: TGTGCCAGCAGCTTAGATCTTGGGCTAGCTTTCTATGAGCAGTTCTTC; cdr3_aa: CASSLDLGLAFYEQFF
clone_size: -; v_call: TRBV6-5; d_call: -; j_call: TRBJ2-1; cdr3_nt: TGTGCCAGCAGCCTCGGGAGATACAATGAGCAGTTCTTC; cdr3_aa: CASSLGRYNEQFF
clone_size: -; v_call: TRBV5-1; d_call: TRBD2; j_call: TRBJ2-3; cdr3_nt: TGCGCCAGCAGGGCACCTAGCGGGAGTAGGTCAGATACGCAGTATTTT; cdr3_aa: CASRAPSGSRSDTQYF
clone_size: -; v_call: TRBV10-2; d_call: -; j_call: TRBJ2-3; cdr3_nt: TGCGCCAGCAGTCCAGAGTGGATGGCAGATACGCAGTATTTT; cdr3_aa: CASSPEWMADTQYF
clone_size: -; v_call: TRBV27; d_call: TRBD1; j_call: TRBJ2-2; cdr3_nt: TGTGCCAGCAGTTACTACGGGACAGGGTACGAAGCCGGGGAGCTGTTTTTT; cdr3_aa: CASSYYGTGYEAGELFF
clone_size: -; v_call: TRBV7-9; d_call: TRBD1; j_call: TRBJ2-7; cdr3_nt: TGTGCCAGCAGCTTAAATCCAGGGGGCGAGCAGTACTTC; cdr3_aa: CASSLNPGGEQYF
clone_size: once; v_call: TRBV28; d_call: -; j_call: TRBJ1-2; cdr3_nt: TGTGCCAGCAGTTCCCTCACCGGCGGCTACACCTTC; cdr3_aa: CASSSLTGGYTF
clone_size: -; v_call: TRBV20-1; d_call: -; j_call: TRBJ1-1; cdr3_nt: TGCAGTGCTATCTGGGCGCTCGGAGCTTTCTTT; cdr3_aa: CSAIWALGAFF
clone_size: -; v_call: TRBV29-1; d_call: TRBD2; j_call: TRBJ2-1; cdr3_nt: TGCAGCGCCAAAGGACTAGCGGGATACAATGAGCAGTTCTTC; cdr3_aa: CSAKGLAGYNEQFF
clone_size: -; v_call: TRBV11-2; d_call: TRBD2; j_call: TRBJ2-1; cdr3_nt: TGTGCCAGCAATAAAGGGACTAGCGGGAGGGGTGAGCAGTTCTTC; cdr3_aa: CASNKGTSGRGEQFF
clone_size: -; v_call: TRBV7-2; d_call: TRBD2; j_call: TRBJ2-2; cdr3_nt: TGTGCCAGCAGCCTAGGGACTAGCGGGTCCGGGGAGCTGTTTTTT; cdr3_aa: CASSLGTSGSGELFF
clone_size: -; v_call: TRBV7-8; d_call: -; j_call: TRBJ1-5; cdr3_nt: TGTGCCAGCAGCCGAAACAGGGTAGGCAATCAGCCCCAGCATTTT; cdr3_aa: CASSRNRVGNQPQHF
clone_size: -; v_call: TRBV5-5; d_call: -; j_call: TRBJ2-7; cdr3_nt: TGTGCCAGCAGCGTTCCAGGGCTGGGCGAGCAGTACTTC; cdr3_aa: CASSVPGLGEQYF
clone_size: -; v_call: TRBV18; d_call: -; j_call: TRBJ1-3; cdr3_nt: TGTGCCAGCTCAACGGTGGCAGCTCCTGTCTCTGGAAACACCATATATTTT; cdr3_aa: CASSTVAAPVSGNTIYF
clone_size: -; v_call: TRBV9; d_call: -; j_call: TRBJ2-7; cdr3_nt: TGTGCCAGCAGCGTAAGGGCGGGGCGCTACGAGCAGTACTTC; cdr3_aa: CASSVRAGRYEQYF
clone_size: -; v_call: TRBV5-5; d_call: -; j_call: TRBJ1-2; cdr3_nt: TGTGCCAGCAGCTTGGATAGGGATGGCTACACCTTC; cdr3_aa: CASSLDRDGYTF
clone_size: -; v_call: TRBV7-2; d_call: -; j_call: TRBJ2-7; cdr3_nt: TGTGCCAGCAGCTTAGGGGAGAGGAGGGAGCAGTACTTC; cdr3_aa: CASSLGERREQYF
clone_size: -; v_call: TRBV6-5; d_call: -; j_call: TRBJ2-5; cdr3_nt: TGTGCCAGCAGTATACCGGGGATCGGGACCCAGTACTTC; cdr3_aa: CASSIPGIGTQYF
clone_size: -; v_call: TRBV5-1; d_call: -; j_call: TRBJ2-2; cdr3_nt: TGCGCCAGCAGTCCCGGGAAGGGAACTTTGTCCGGGGAGCTGTTTTTT; cdr3_aa: CASSPGKGTLSGELFF
clone_size: -; v_call: TRBV10-3; d_call: -; j_call: TRBJ2-5; cdr3_nt: TGTGCCACTAAAACAGGGTTCGGCCAAGAGACCCAGTACTTC; cdr3_aa: CATKTGFGQETQYF
clone_size: -; v_call: TRBV9; d_call: TRBD2; j_call: TRBJ2-2; cdr3_nt: TGTGCCAGCAGCGTAGGGGCTAGCGGGCACACCGGGGAGCTGTTTTTT; cdr3_aa: CASSVGASGHTGELFF
clone_size: -; v_call: TRBV16; d_call: -; j_call: TRBJ1-5; cdr3_nt: TGTGCCAGCAGCCAATTAATCCAGGGGAATCAGCCCCAGCATTTT; cdr3_aa: CASSQLIQGNQPQHF
clone_size: -; v_call: TRBV6-4; d_call: -; j_call: TRBJ2-5; cdr3_nt: TGTGCCAGCAGTTTCCGACTGGGAGAGACCCAGTACTTC; cdr3_aa: CASSFRLGETQYF
clone_size: -; v_call: TRBV6-5; d_call: -; j_call: TRBJ1-1; cdr3_nt: TGTGCCAGCAGTTACTCTCTTACAAGGATGAACACTGAAGCTTTCTTT; cdr3_aa: CASSYSLTRMNTEAFF
clone_size: -; v_call: TRBV18; d_call: TRBD2; j_call: TRBJ2-1; cdr3_nt: TGTGCCAGCTCACCCCAAACTAGCGGGAGTTATAATGAGCAGTTCTTC; cdr3_aa: CASSPQTSGSYNEQFF
clone_size: -; v_call: TRBV7-9; d_call: -; j_call: TRBJ1-2; cdr3_nt: TGTGCCAGCAGCTTAAAGGGGAGCTATGGCTACACCTTC; cdr3_aa: CASSLKGSYGYTF
clone_size: -; v_call: TRBV5-1; d_call: TRBD2; j_call: TRBJ2-1; cdr3_nt: TGCGCCAGCAGCTGGGGGACTAGCGGGGTTTACAATGAGCAGTTCTTC; cdr3_aa: CASSWGTSGVYNEQFF
clone_size: -; v_call: TRBV28; d_call: -; j_call: TRBJ2-7; cdr3_nt: TGTGCCAGCCAAAGAGGGAACTACGAGCAGTACTTC; cdr3_aa: CASQRGNYEQYF
clone_size: -; v_call: TRBV7-3; d_call: -; j_call: TRBJ2-1; cdr3_nt: TGTGCCAGCAGCTTACGTGTAGGGGCAGAGAATGAGCAGTTCTTC; cdr3_aa: CASSLRVGAENEQFF
clone_size: once; v_call: TRBV30; d_call: -; j_call: TRBJ2-7; cdr3_nt: TGTGCCTGGACCCCCGTGGGTATAAACGAGCAGTACTTC; cdr3_aa: CAWTPVGINEQYF
clone_size: -; v_call: TRBV4-1; d_call: -; j_call: TRBJ1-1; cdr3_nt: TGCGCCAGCAGCCAAGAAGGGCTGAACACTGAAGCTTTCTTT; cdr3_aa: CASSQEGLNTEAFF
clone_size: -; v_call: TRBV9; d_call: -; j_call: TRBJ2-2; cdr3_nt: TGTGCCAGCAGCGTCACCGGGACCTCGAACACCGGGGAGCTGTTTTTT; cdr3_aa: CASSVTGTSNTGELFF
clone_size: few; v_call: TRBV29-1; d_call: -; j_call: TRBJ1-5; cdr3_nt: TGCAGCGTGGAAGGACGGGAAGGGCAGCCCCAGCATTTT; cdr3_aa: CSVEGREGQPQHF
clone_size: -; v_call: TRBV10-3; d_call: -; j_call: TRBJ1-1; cdr3_nt: TGTGCCATCAGCCTTAAACTTGACACTGAAGCTTTCTTT; cdr3_aa: CAISLKLDTEAFF
clone_size: -; v_call: TRBV6-6; d_call: -; j_call: TRBJ2-2; cdr3_nt: TGTGCCAGCAGTTACGGGGGGTCTAAATCCGGGGAGCTGTTTTTT; cdr3_aa: CASSYGGSKSGELFF